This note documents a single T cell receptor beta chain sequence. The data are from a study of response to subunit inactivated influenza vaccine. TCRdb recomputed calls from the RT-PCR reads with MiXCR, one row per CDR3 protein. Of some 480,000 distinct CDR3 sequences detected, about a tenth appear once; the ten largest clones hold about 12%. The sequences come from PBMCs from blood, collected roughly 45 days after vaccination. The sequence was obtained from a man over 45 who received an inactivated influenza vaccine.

CDR3 sequence: CASSYSDRVDLRENIQYF. CDR3 nucleotide sequence: TGTGCCAGCAGTTACTCCGACAGAGTCGACCTGAGGGAAAACATTCAGTACTTC. This chain joins TRBV6-5 and TRBJ2-4; D might be TRBD1 or TRBD2, each matching 5 bases. Trimming removed 0 bases at V and 5 bases at J, with 20 bases between. The CDR3 has 18 residues. Germline V gene lookup returns CDR1 MNHEY and CDR2 SVGAGI.